The sequence of this TCR beta chain was determined in a study of molecular identifiers for immune sequencing clone quantification. Sorted inputs of roughly 20,000 to 1,000,000 cells, with 10%, 30% or 50% RNA, yielded naive CD8 libraries. A CD8+CD4-CCR7+CD45RA+ phenotype served as the sorting definition for naive CD8 T cells. In its sample, this clonotype is medium-sized. Its matching antigen is unknown. Findings and limits, study-wide: Whereas naive cells kept under 1% of molecules in clones above 20 RNA copies, such clones held over 98% in effectors.

TCR libraries were built in bulk with a published protocol and specific TCR primers. Each CDR3 protein is one row after TCRdb ran MiXCR on the PCR reads. This sample carries 7,500 to 10,000 distinct CDR3 sequences, approximately 14% of them seen once, and the ten largest clones take less than 2%. The source of this sequence is a human donor in good health. Some libraries in this study had Jurkat cell RNA spiked in. The sample consisted of naive CD8+ T cells from blood, with Jurkat cell RNA spiked in. Subset here: FACS-sorted CD8+CD4-CCR7+CD45RA+ naive T cells.

The CDR3 coding sequence is TGTGCCAGCAGCCAACCGGATCACAATGAGCAGTTCTTC. This translates into CASSQPDHNEQFF. The V call is TRBV14, the J call TRBJ2-1; D gene unclear. The ends were cut back, 2 bases at V and 5 bases at J, with 7 bases in the middle. Germline V gene sequence: CDR1 SGHDN, CDR2 FVKESK. The CDR3 covers 13 residues.